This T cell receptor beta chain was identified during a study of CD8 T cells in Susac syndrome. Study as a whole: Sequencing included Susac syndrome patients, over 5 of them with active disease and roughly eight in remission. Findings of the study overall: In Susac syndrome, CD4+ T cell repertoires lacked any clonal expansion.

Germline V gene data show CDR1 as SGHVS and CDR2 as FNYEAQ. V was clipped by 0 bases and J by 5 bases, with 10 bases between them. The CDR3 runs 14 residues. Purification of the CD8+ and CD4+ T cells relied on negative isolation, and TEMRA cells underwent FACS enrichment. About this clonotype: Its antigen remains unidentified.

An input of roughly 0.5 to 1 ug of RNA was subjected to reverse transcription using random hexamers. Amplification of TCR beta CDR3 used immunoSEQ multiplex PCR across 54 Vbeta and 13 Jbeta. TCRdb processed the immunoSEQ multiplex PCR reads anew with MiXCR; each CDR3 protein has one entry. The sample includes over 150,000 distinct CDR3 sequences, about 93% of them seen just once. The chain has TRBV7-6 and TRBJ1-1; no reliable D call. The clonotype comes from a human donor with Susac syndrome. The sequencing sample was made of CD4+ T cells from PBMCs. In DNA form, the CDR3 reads TGTGCCAGCAGCTTAGCAGGGTCTCGGACTGAAGCTTTCTTT. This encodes CASSLAGSRTEAFF.